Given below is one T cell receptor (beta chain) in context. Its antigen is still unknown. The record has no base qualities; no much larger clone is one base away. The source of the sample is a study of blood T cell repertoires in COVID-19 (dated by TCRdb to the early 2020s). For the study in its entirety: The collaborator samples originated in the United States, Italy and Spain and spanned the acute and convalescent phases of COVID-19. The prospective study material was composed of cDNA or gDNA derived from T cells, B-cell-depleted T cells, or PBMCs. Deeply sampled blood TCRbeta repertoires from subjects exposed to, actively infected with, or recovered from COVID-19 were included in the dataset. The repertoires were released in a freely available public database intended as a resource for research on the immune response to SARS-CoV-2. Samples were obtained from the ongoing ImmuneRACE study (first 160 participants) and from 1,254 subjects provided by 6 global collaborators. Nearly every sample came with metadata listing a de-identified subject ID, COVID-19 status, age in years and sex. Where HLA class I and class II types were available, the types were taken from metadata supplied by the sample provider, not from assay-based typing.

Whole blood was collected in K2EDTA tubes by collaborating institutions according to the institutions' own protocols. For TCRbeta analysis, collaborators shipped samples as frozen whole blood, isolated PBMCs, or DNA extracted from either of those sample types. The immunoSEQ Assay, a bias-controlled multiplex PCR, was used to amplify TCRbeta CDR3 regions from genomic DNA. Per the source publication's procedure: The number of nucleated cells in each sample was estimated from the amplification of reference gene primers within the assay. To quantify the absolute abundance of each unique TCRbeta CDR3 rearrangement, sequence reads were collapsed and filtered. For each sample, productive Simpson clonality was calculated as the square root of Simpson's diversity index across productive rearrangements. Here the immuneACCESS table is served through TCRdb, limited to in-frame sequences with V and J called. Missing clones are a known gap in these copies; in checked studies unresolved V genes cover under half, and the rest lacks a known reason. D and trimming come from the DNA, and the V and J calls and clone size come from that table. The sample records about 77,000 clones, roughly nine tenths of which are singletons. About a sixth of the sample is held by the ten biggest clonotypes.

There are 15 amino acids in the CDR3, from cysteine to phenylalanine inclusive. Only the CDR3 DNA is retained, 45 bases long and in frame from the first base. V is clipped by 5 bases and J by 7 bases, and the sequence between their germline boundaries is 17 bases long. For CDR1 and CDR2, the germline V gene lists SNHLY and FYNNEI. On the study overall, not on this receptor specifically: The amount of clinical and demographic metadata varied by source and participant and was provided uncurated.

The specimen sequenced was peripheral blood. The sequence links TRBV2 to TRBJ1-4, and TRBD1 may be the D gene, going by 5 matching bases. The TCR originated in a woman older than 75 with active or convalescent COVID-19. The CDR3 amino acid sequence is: CASSTPGGRGEKLFF. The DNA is TGTGCCAGCAGTACCCCGGGGGGTCGAGGTGAAAAACTGTTTTTT.